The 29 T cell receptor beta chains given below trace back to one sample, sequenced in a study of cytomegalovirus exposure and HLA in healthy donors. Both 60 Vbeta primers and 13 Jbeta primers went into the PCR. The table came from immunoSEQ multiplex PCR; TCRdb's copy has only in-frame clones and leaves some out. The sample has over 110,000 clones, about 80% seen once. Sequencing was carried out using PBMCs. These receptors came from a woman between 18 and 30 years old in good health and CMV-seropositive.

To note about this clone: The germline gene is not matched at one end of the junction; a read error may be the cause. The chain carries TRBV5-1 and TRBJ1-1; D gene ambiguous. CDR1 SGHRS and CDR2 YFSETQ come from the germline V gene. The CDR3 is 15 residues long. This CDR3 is CASNLGGGRNTEAFF. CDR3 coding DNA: TGCGCCAGCAACTTGGGTGGAGGGCGGAACACTGAAGCTTTCTTT. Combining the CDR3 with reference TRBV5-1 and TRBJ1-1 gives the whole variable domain KAGVTQTPRYLIKTRGQQVTLSCSPISGHRSVSWYQQTPGQGLQFLFEYFSETQRNKGNFPGRFSGRQFSNSRSEMNVSTLELGDSALYLCASNLGGGRNTEAFFGQGTRLTVV.

The CDR3 DNA sequence: TGTGCCAGCAGCTTAGCCACTCTTGAGCAGTTCTTC. It codes for CASSLATLEQFF. The chain employs TRBV11-2 and TRBJ2-1; D is uncertain. V was shortened by 1 base and J by 9 bases, with 7 bases between the two germline ends. This CDR3 contains 12 residues. The germline V gene has CDR1 SGHAT and CDR2 FQNNGV.

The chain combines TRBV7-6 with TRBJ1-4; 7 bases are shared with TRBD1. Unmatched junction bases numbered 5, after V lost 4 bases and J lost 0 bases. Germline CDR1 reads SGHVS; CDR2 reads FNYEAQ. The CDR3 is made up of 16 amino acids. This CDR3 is CASSYGTAATNEKLFF. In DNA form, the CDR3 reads TGTGCCAGCAGCTACGGGACAGCAGCAACTAATGAAAAACTGTTTTTT.

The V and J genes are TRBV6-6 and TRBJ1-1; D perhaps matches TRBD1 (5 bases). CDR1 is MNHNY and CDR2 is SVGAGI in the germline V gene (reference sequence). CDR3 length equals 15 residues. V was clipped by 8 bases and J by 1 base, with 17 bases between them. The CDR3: CASGARATRNTEAFF. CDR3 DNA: TGTGCCAGCGGGGCTCGGGCGACGCGGAACACTGAAGCTTTCTTT.

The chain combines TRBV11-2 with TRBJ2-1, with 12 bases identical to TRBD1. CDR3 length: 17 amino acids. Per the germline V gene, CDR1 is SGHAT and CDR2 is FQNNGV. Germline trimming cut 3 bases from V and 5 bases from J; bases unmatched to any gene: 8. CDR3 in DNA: TGTGCCAGCAGCTTGGGGACAGGGGGCCTTCCCAACAATGAGCAGTTCTTC. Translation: CASSLGTGGLPNNEQFF.

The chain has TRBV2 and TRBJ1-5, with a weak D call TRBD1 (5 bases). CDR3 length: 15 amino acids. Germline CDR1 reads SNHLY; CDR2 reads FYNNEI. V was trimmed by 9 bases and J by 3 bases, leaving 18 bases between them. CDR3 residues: CASGPGSTANQPQHF. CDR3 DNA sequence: TGTGCCAGTGGGCCAGGGTCGACGGCCAATCAGCCCCAGCATTTT.

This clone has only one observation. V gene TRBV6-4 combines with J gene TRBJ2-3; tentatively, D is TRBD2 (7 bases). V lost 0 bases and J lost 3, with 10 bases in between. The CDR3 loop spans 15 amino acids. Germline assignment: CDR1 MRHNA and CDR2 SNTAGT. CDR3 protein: CASSDSGGHTDTQYF. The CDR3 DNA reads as TGTGCCAGCAGTGACTCCGGGGGGCATACAGATACGCAGTATTTT.

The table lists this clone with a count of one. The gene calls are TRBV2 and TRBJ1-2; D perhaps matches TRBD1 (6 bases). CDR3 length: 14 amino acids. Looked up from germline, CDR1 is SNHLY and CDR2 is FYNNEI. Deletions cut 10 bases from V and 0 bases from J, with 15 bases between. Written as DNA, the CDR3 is TGTGCCACCGAACCGGGGGGCTCTAACTATGGCTACACCTTC. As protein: CATEPGGSNYGYTF.

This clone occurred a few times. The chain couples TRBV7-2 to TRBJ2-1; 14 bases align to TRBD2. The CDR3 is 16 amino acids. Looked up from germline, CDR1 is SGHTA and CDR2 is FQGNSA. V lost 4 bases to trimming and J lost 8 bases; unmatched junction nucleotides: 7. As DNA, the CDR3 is TGTGCCAGCAGCTCCCGACTAGCGGGGGGGCGGGATGAGCAGTTCTTC. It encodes CASSSRLAGGRDEQFF.

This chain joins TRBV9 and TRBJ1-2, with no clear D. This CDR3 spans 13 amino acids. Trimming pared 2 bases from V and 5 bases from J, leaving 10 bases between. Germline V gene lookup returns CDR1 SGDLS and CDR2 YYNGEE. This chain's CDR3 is CASSVRSGYGYTF. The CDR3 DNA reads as TGTGCCAGCAGCGTGCGGTCGGGGTATGGCTACACCTTC.

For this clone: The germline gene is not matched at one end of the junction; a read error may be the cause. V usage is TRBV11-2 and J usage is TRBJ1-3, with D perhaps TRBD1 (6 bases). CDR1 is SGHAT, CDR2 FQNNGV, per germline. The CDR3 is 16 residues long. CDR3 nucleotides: TGTGCCAGCAGCGTAGAACCCAGGACAGCGGGAAACACCATATATTTT. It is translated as CASSVEPRTAGNTIYF.

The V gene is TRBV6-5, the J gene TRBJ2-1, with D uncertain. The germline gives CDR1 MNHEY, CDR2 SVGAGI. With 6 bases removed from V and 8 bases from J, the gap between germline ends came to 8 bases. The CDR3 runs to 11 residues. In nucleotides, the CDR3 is TGTGCCAGCAGCATCGGGTATGAGCAGTTCTTC. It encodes CASSIGYEQFF.

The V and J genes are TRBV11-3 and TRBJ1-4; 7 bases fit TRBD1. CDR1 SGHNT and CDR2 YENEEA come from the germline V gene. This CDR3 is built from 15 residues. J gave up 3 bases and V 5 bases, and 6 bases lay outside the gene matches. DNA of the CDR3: TGTGCCAGCAGCCCGAACAGGGGTCCTAATGAAAAACTGTTTTTT. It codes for CASSPNRGPNEKLFF.

CDR3 in amino acids: CASRRPGGGSSYEQYF. Written as DNA, the CDR3 is TGTGCCAGCCGCCGTCCAGGCGGGGGGTCCTCCTACGAGCAGTACTTC. The gene calls are TRBV2 and TRBJ2-7; 8 positions match TRBD2. V lost 8 bases and J lost 0; bases outside the gene matches: 12. Germline CDR1 reads SNHLY; CDR2 reads FYNNEI. The CDR3 covers 16 residues.

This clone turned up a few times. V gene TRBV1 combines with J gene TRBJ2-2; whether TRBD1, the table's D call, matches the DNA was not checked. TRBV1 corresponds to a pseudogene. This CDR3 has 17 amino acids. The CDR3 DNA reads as TGCACCAGCAGCTCCCATCGGCAGGGGAGAAACACCGGGGAGCTGTTTTTT. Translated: CTSSSHRQGRNTGELFF.

In DNA form, the CDR3 reads TGTGCCAGCAGCGGGACAGGGTATGAAGCTTTCTTT. Translation gives CASSGTGYEAFF. The chain joins TRBV11-2 to TRBJ1-1; the match to TRBD1 covers 9 bases. J gave up 7 bases and V 5 bases, and 2 bases lay outside the gene matches. Germline-derived CDR1 and CDR2 are SGHAT and FQNNGV. The CDR3 loop spans 12 amino acids.

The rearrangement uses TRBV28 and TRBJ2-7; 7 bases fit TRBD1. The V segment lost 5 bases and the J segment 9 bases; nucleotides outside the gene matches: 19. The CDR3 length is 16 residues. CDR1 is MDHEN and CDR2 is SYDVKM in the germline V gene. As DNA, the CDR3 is TGTGCCAGCAGTCCTCTTCCGGGACAGAGACTAAAAGTGCAGTACTTC. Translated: CASSPLPGQRLKVQYF.

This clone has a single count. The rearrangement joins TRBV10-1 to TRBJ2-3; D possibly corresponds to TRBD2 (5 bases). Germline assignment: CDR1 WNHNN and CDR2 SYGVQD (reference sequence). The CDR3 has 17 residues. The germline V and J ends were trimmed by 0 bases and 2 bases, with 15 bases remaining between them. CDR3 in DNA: TGCGCCAGCAGTGAGTCGACCGGGAACTTCCTCACAGATACGCAGTATTTT. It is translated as CASSESTGNFLTDTQYF.

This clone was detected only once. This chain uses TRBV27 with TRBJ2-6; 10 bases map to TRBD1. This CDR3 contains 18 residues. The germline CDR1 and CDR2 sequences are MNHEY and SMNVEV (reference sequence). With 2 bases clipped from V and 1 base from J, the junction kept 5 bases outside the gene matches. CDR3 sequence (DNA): TGTGCCAGCAGTTTAAGGGACAGGGGCTCATCTGGGGCCAACGTCCTGACTTTC. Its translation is CASSLRDRGSSGANVLTF.

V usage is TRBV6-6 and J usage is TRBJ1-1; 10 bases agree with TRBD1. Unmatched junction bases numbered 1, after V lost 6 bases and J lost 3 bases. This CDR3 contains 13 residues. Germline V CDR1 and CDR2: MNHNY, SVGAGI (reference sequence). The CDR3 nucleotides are TGTGCCAGCAGGGGACAGGGGTACACTGAAGCTTTCTTT. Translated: CASRGQGYTEAFF.

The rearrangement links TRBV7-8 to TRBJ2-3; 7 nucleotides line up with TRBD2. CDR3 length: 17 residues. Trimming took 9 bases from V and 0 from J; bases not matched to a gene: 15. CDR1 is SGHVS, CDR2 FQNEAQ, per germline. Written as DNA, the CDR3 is TGTGCCAGTGCCGCGGTAGGGAGGGCATCTAGCACAGATACGCAGTATTTT. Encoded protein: CASAAVGRASSTDTQYF.

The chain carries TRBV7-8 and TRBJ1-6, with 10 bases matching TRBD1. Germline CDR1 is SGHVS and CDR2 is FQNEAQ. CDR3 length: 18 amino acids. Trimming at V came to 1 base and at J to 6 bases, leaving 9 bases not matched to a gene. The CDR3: CASSLVSPGQGRNSPLHF. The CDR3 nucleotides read TGTGCCAGCAGCTTAGTGTCCCCGGGACAGGGGCGTAATTCACCCCTCCACTTT.

The CDR3 here is CASNGQGSNNEQFF. The CDR3 region has the DNA TGTGCCAGCAACGGACAGGGGAGCAACAATGAGCAGTTCTTC. This rearrangement joins TRBV6-6 to TRBJ2-1; 9 bases are a match to TRBD1. The CDR3 totals 14 residues. Unmatched junction bases numbered 6, after V lost 7 bases and J lost 5 bases. Germline values: CDR1 MNHNY, CDR2 SVGAGI (reference sequence).

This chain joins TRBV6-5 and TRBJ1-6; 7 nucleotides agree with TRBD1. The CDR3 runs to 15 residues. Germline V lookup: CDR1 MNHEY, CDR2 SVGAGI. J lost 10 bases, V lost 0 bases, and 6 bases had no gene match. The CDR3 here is CASSYSTSGGSPLHF. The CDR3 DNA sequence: TGTGCCAGCAGTTACTCGACGTCAGGGGGATCACCCCTCCACTTT.

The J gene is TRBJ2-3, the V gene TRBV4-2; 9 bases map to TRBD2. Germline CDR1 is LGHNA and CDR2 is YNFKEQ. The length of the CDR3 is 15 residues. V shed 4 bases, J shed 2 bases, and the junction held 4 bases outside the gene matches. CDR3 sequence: CASSLSGGDTDTQYF. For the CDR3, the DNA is TGTGCCAGCAGCCTTAGCGGGGGAGACACAGATACGCAGTATTTT.

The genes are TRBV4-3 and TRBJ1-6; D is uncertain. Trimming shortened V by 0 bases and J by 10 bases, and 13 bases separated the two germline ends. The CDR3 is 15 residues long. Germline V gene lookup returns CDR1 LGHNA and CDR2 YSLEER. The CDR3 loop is CASSQDPTVQSPLHF. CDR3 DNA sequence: TGCGCCAGCAGCCAAGATCCCACAGTACAATCACCCCTCCACTTT.

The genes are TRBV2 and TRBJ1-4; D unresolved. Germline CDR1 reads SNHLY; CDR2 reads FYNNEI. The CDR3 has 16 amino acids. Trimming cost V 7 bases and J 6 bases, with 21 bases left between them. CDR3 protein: CASTRSPGYGDEKLFF. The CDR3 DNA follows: TGTGCCAGCACTAGAAGTCCCGGGTACGGAGATGAAAAACTGTTTTTT.

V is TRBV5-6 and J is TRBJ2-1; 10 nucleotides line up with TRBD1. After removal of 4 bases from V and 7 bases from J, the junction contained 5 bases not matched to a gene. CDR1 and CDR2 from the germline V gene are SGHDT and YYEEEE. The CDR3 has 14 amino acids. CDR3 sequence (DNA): TGTGCCAGCAGCGAAAGACAGGGGGCAAATGAGCAGTTCTTC. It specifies CASSERQGANEQFF.

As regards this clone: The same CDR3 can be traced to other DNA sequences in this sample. CDR3 region: CASSLQGTNEKLFF. The CDR3 bases are TGTGCCAGCAGCTTACAGGGTACTAATGAAAAACTGTTTTTT. This sequence joins TRBV5-4 and TRBJ1-4; tentative D call: TRBD1 (6 bases). Germline lookup yields CDR1 SGHNT and CDR2 YYREEE (reference sequence). Trimming shortened V by 2 bases and J by 2 bases, and 7 bases separated the two germline ends. This CDR3 is 14 amino acids long.